These 22 T cell receptor beta chains were sequenced from one sample in a study of shared clonotypes between healthy human individuals. Using immunoSEQ multiplex PCR, the repertoire was profiled, and TCRdb retains in-frame clones only, with some absent. In the table there are 600,000 to 800,000 clones, roughly two thirds of which are singletons. Sequencing was done on a sample of memory CD4+ T cells sorted from blood. Specified subset: CD45RA-negative fraction. The receptors were sampled from a woman aged 30 to 39 in good health.

Regarding this clone: The junction does not match germline at one end; this may be a read error. The chain combines TRBV6-5 with TRBJ2-7; TRBD2 agrees at 10 bases. This CDR3 spans 14 amino acids. Germline V gene sequence: CDR1 MNHEY, CDR2 SVGAGI. CDR3 loop: CASSYSGLAGVLDF. CDR3 bases: TGTGCCAGCAGTTACTCGGGGCTAGCGGGAGTCTTGGACTTC.

In regard to this clone: The sample holds other DNA sequences that translate to the same CDR3. For the CDR3, the DNA is TGTGCCTGGAGTGGAGGCAATCAGCCCCAGCATTTT. It specifies CAWSGGNQPQHF. The rearrangement joins TRBV30 to TRBJ1-5; D gene uncertain. The CDR3 covers 12 residues. The V and J ends lost 1 base and 2 bases respectively, with 3 bases between them. Germline values: CDR1 GTSNPN, CDR2 SVGIG (reference sequence).

The count of this clone is one. This chain uses TRBV4-2 with TRBJ2-2; D not resolved. The CDR3 sequence is 14 residues long. Trimming removed 2 bases from V and 4 bases from J, with 8 bases in between. CDR1 LGHNA and CDR2 YNFKEQ come from the germline V gene. The CDR3 loop reads CASSQLRSTGELFF. The CDR3 DNA reads as TGTGCCAGCAGCCAACTGCGGTCCACCGGGGAGCTGTTTTTT.

Comments on this clone: A much larger clone differs from this one at a single base, so this may be a read error. The sample carries other DNA sequences with the same CDR3. The rearrangement joins TRBV7-2 to TRBJ1-1, with 7 bases aligning to TRBD1. Germline assignment: CDR1 SGHTA and CDR2 FQGNSA. V trimming: 4 bases; J trimming: 3 bases; junction bases outside the gene matches: 2. The CDR3 spans 13 residues. The DNA of the CDR3 is TGTGCCAGCAGCTCCCAGGGGGACACTGAAGCTTTCTTT. Amino acid sequence: CASSSQGDTEAFF. The entire variable domain, with the rest obtained from reference TRBV7-2 and TRBJ1-1, is as follows: GAGVSQSPSNKVTEKGKDVELRCDPISGHTALYWYRQSLGQGLEFLIYFQGNSAPDKSGLPSDRFSAERTGGSVSTLTIQRTQQEDSAVYLCASSSQGDTEAFFGQGTRLTVV.

This clone was counted a few times. The CDR3 loop is CASSPGPGQAYEQYF. The DNA of the CDR3 is TGTGCCAGCAGCCCGGGCCCCGGGCAAGCCTACGAGCAGTACTTC. The chain has TRBV7-6 and TRBJ2-7, with no clear D. CDR3 size: 15 residues. Trimming pared 5 bases from V and 2 bases from J, leaving 16 bases between. CDR1 and CDR2 (germline): SGHVS, FNYEAQ. The variable domain in full, completed from reference TRBV7-6 and TRBJ2-7, reads GAGVSQSPRYKVTKRGQDVALRCDPISGHVSLYWYRQALGQGPEFLTYFNYEAQQDKSGLPNDRFSAERPEGSISTLTIQRTEQRDSAMYRCASSPGPGQAYEQYFGPGTRLTVT.

The chain carries TRBV11-2 and TRBJ2-7, with D perhaps TRBD1 or TRBD2 (7 bases each). This CDR3 has 17 residues. Per the germline V gene, CDR1 is SGHAT and CDR2 is FQNNGV. The V end was cut by 5 bases, the J end by 0 bases, with 20 bases between. CDR3 loop: CASSPWGGGQSSYEQYF. For the CDR3, the DNA is TGTGCCAGCAGCCCCTGGGGCGGGGGACAGAGCTCCTACGAGCAGTACTTC.

J is TRBJ2-1 and V is TRBV5-1, with 9 bases aligning to TRBD2. Germline assignment: CDR1 SGHRS and CDR2 YFSETQ. The V gene end was trimmed by 1 base and the J gene end by 7 bases; junction bases not matched to a gene: 12. The CDR3 spans 17 residues. This chain's CDR3 is CASSLTWMGLARNEQFF. The CDR3 DNA reads as TGCGCCAGCAGCTTGACTTGGATGGGACTAGCTAGGAATGAGCAGTTCTTC.

The chain uses TRBV6-5 and TRBJ2-1; D possibly corresponds to TRBD2 (5 bases). Germline V lookup: CDR1 MNHEY, CDR2 SVGAGI. This CDR3 spans 14 amino acids. Trimming took off 0 bases at V and 6 bases at J, with 9 bases between the two ends. CDR3 sequence (DNA): TGTGCCAGCAGTTACTCGAGGGCAGTCAATGAGCAGTTCTTC. Translating gives CASSYSRAVNEQFF.

A few counts support this clone. The chain has TRBV7-8 and TRBJ1-1, with a weak D call TRBD1 (5 bases). Deletions cut 5 bases from V and 1 base from J, with 17 bases between. Germline CDR1 reads SGHVS; CDR2 reads FQNEAQ. This CDR3 comprises 16 residues. CDR3 region: CASSRRGEGKNTEAFF. The CDR3 DNA reads as TGTGCCAGCAGCCGGAGGGGCGAAGGGAAGAACACTGAAGCTTTCTTT.

V gene TRBV5-1 combines with J gene TRBJ2-1; the match to TRBD2 covers 12 bases. CDR1 is SGHRS, CDR2 YFSETQ, per germline. The ends lost 6 bases at V and 4 bases at J; junction bases unmatched: 11. This CDR3 region has 17 residues. CDR3 residues: CASTRGIGTSGYNEQFF. DNA for the CDR3: TGCGCCAGCACCCGCGGAATCGGGACTAGCGGGTACAATGAGCAGTTCTTC. Combining the CDR3 with reference TRBV5-1 and TRBJ2-1 gives the whole variable domain KAGVTQTPRYLIKTRGQQVTLSCSPISGHRSVSWYQQTPGQGLQFLFEYFSETQRNKGNFPGRFSGRQFSNSRSEMNVSTLELGDSALYLCASTRGIGTSGYNEQFFGPGTRLTVL.

The chain recombines TRBV4-1 with TRBJ2-5; 10 bases are shared with TRBD2. The V segment lost 4 bases and the J segment 3 bases; nucleotides outside the gene matches: 8. The CDR3 runs to 16 residues. Germline assignment: CDR1 MGHRA and CDR2 YSYEKL. As DNA, the CDR3 is TGCGCCAGCAGCCGGCAAAGCGGGAGGGTTAAAGAGACCCAGTACTTC. It specifies CASSRQSGRVKETQYF.

The chain employs TRBV6-6 and TRBJ2-2; D is ambiguous. Trimming took 10 bases from V and 6 from J, leaving 6 bases between them. The CDR3 has 10 amino acids. Germline V gives CDR1 MNHNY, CDR2 SVGAGI (reference sequence). CDR3 bases: TGTGCCACCTCGGCCGGGGAGCTGTTTTTT. It yields the protein CATSAGELFF.

Turning to this clone: The same CDR3 arises from other DNA sequences in this sample as well. The chain has TRBV7-8 and TRBJ2-7; unclear D gene. Germline lookup yields CDR1 SGHVS and CDR2 FQNEAQ. This CDR3 is 14 amino acids long. The V and J ends lost 1 base and 2 bases respectively, with 9 bases between them. The CDR3 DNA sequence: TGTGCCAGCAGCTTAGAGGGCGGAGCCTACGAGCAGTACTTC. As protein: CASSLEGGAYEQYF.

The rearrangement joins TRBV28 to TRBJ1-3, with D unresolved. CDR3 size: 15 residues. CDR1 MDHEN and CDR2 SYDVKM come from the germline V gene. Trimming pared 5 bases from V and 0 bases from J, leaving 11 bases between. DNA of the CDR3: TGTGCCAGCAGTATTCAGACGATCTCTGGAAACACCATATATTTT. This codes for CASSIQTISGNTIYF.

The chain uses TRBV28 and TRBJ2-1; 7 bases are shared with TRBD1. The CDR3 has 15 amino acids. V shed 3 bases, J shed 6 bases, and the junction held 8 bases outside the gene matches. Germline V gene data show CDR1 as MDHEN and CDR2 as SYDVKM. The CDR3 DNA follows: TGTGCCAGCAGTTTCACAGGGGCTAGAGTCAATGAGCAGTTCTTC. This translates into CASSFTGARVNEQFF.

V gene TRBV21-1 combines with J gene TRBJ1-5; the table's D gene call, TRBD1, was not cross checked with the DNA. TRBV21-1 is labeled a pseudogene. The CDR3 contains 19 residues. The CDR3 coding sequence is TGTGCCAGCAGCAAACGGTTAAGGGACAGGGGGCGAAAAAGTCAGCCCCAGCATTTT. The encoded protein is CASSKRLRDRGRKSQPQHF.

The chain joins TRBV4-2 to TRBJ2-7, with D maybe TRBD2 (6 bases). The CDR3 consists of 14 residues. V was cut by 5 bases and J by 2 bases, with 13 bases left in between. The germline gives CDR1 LGHNA, CDR2 YNFKEQ. Written as DNA, the CDR3 is TGTGCCAGCAGCACCCCGGGGGAAGCCTACGAGCAGTACTTC. Protein product: CASSTPGEAYEQYF.

Turning to this clone: Other DNA sequences within the sample encode an identical CDR3. V and J are TRBV5-1 and TRBJ2-7; 10 positions agree with TRBD1. The germline V gene encodes CDR1 SGHRS and CDR2 YFSETQ. This CDR3 is built from 15 residues. V lost 4 bases to trimming and J lost 4 bases; unmatched junction nucleotides: 8. The CDR3 is CASSDRTGGLYEQYF. Here the CDR3 DNA reads TGCGCCAGCAGCGACCGGACAGGGGGATTGTACGAGCAGTACTTC.

The V call is TRBV7-6, the J call TRBJ2-5, with TRBD1 identical over 8 bases. The CDR3 length is 13 residues. Germline lookup yields CDR1 SGHVS and CDR2 FNYEAQ. The V and J ends lost 5 bases and 6 bases, in that order; junction bases with no gene match: 5. CDR3 nucleotides: TGTGCCAGCAGCCAGGACAGGGTCAAGACCCAGTACTTC. Amino acids: CASSQDRVKTQYF.

J is TRBJ2-1 and V is TRBV11-3; D not certain. In germline, CDR1 is SGHNT, CDR2 YENEEA. V was cut by 5 bases and J by 0 bases, with 11 bases left in between. This CDR3 is built from 15 residues. The CDR3 DNA sequence: TGTGCCAGCAGCGAGAACCCGGGCTCCTACAATGAGCAGTTCTTC. As protein: CASSENPGSYNEQFF.

V is TRBV19 and J is TRBJ2-1; TRBD2 agrees at 7 bases. The germline V gene has CDR1 LNHDA and CDR2 SQIVND (reference sequence). The length of the CDR3 is 18 residues. J lost 5 bases, V lost 1 base, and 14 bases had no gene match. The CDR3 DNA reads as TGTGCCAGTAGTATAGTTTTTGGAGCGGGATCTATAAACAATGAGCAGTTCTTC. Translated: CASSIVFGAGSINNEQFF.

This chain joins TRBV4-2 and TRBJ2-7, with 11 bases lining up with TRBD2. CDR1 LGHNA and CDR2 YNFKEQ come from the germline V gene. The CDR3 consists of 16 residues. J was trimmed by 0 bases and V by 0 bases; bases with no gene match: 1. DNA for the CDR3: TGTGCCAGCAGCCAAGATAGCGGGAGGGTCTCCTACGAGCAGTACTTC. Its protein is CASSQDSGRVSYEQYF.